Shown below are 25 T cell receptor beta chains from a single sample sequenced in a study of blood T cells in healthy people across ages. A second PCR of about 7 to 11 cycles used a sample-barcoded 5' primer and a J-beta primer mix. Each CDR3 protein is one row after TCRdb ran MiXCR on the 5' RACE reads. The repertoire holds 1.5 million to 2 million distinct CDR3 sequences, with roughly 30% as singletons. The source material was blood. The origin of the receptors is a young woman in good health.

The rearrangement joins TRBV7-8 to TRBJ2-4, with D unclear. This CDR3 has 12 residues. V dropped 11 bases and J dropped 8 bases, with 16 bases sitting between them. Germline assignment: CDR1 SGHVS and CDR2 FQNEAQ. CDR3 bases: TGTGCCTACAGCTTAGGGCCAGACATTCAGTACTTC. Translated, it gives CAYSLGPDIQYF.

This clonotype was detected only a few times. This chain links TRBV30 with TRBJ1-4, with 9 bases lining up with TRBD1. In germline, CDR1 is GTSNPN, CDR2 SVGIG (reference sequence). Trimming took 8 bases from V and 6 from J; bases not matched to a gene: 10. CDR3 length: 14 residues. Here the CDR3 reads CALQGAAEDEKLFF. In DNA, the CDR3 is TGTGCCCTACAGGGGGCCGCCGAGGATGAAAAACTGTTTTTT.

As concerns this clonotype: A read error may explain this, as a much larger clone is one base away. CDR3 region: CSASPGTSGRPFSYNEQYF. CDR3 in DNA: TGCAGTGCATCTCCCGGGACTAGCGGGAGGCCCTTCTCCTACAATGAGCAGTACTTC. V and J are TRBV20-1 and TRBJ2-1; 15 bases fit TRBD2. The last part of the DNA fits TRBJ2-7 better; the J call may be wrong. The CDR3 has 19 amino acids. Germline loops: CDR1 DFQATT, CDR2 SNEGSKA (reference sequence).

This clonotype was counted a few times. The rearrangement joins TRBV10-1 to TRBJ2-1, with a tentative D call TRBD2 (5 bases). CDR1 is WNHNN, CDR2 SYGVQD, per germline (reference sequence). With 5 bases removed from V and 9 bases from J, the gap between germline ends came to 11 bases. The CDR3 totals 12 residues. The CDR3 loop is CASSTLGAEQFF. Written as DNA, the CDR3 is TGCGCCAGCAGTACACTAGGAGCTGAGCAGTTCTTC.

The V call is TRBV7-8, the J call TRBJ1-1; D remains ambiguous. Trimming shortened V by 1 base and J by 3 bases, and 3 bases separated the two germline ends. The CDR3 consists of 12 residues. Germline-derived CDR1 and CDR2 are SGHVS and FQNEAQ. This CDR3 reads CASSLVHTEAFF. Here the CDR3 DNA reads TGTGCCAGCAGCTTAGTTCACACTGAAGCTTTCTTT.

The chain uses TRBV3-1 and TRBJ1-4; 7 nucleotides line up with TRBD1. The CDR3 totals 14 residues. Unmatched junction bases numbered 8, after V lost 5 bases and J lost 8 bases. Germline V gene data show CDR1 as LGHDT and CDR2 as YNNKEL (reference sequence). The CDR3 loop is CASSDRQGGEKLFF. DNA for the CDR3: TGTGCCAGCAGCGACAGACAGGGAGGCGAAAAACTGTTTTTT. The full variable domain, its missing parts supplied by reference TRBV3-1 and TRBJ1-4, is DTAVSQTPKYLVTQMGNDKSIKCEQNLGHDTMYWYKQDSKKFLKIMFSYNNKELIINETVPNRFSPKSPDKAHLNLHINSLELGDSAVYFCASSDRQGGEKLFFGSGTQLSVL.

In its sample, this clonotype was seen a few times. This chain uses TRBV20-1 with TRBJ2-1, with TRBD2 matching over 10 bases. This CDR3 is built from 17 residues. CDR1 DFQATT and CDR2 SNEGSKA come from the germline V gene (reference sequence). Trimming cost V 0 bases and J 7 bases; bases outside gene matches: 12. As DNA, the CDR3 is TGCAGTGCTAGAGATTTACGACGGACTAGCGGCCGTAATGAGCAGTTCTTC. This gives the protein CSARDLRRTSGRNEQFF.

A word on this clonotype: The junction departs from germline at one end; a sequencing error may be responsible. The CDR3 protein is CASSLGPRSVVSYGYTF. Written as DNA, the CDR3 is TGTGCCAGCAGCTTAGGTCCACGTTCCGTGGTTTCCTATGGCTACACCTTT. The chain links TRBV7-2 to TRBJ1-2; D is ambiguous. Germline V CDR1 and CDR2: SGHTA, FQGNSA. The CDR3 is 17 amino acids.

Concerning this clonotype itself: A far more abundant clone sits one base away, making this likely a read error. This sequence joins TRBV5-1 and TRBJ2-1; no firm D call. This CDR3 comprises 12 residues. Germline CDR1 is SGHRS and CDR2 is YFSETQ. For the CDR3, the DNA is TGCGCCAGCAGCTTGGTTGCCAATGAGCAGGTCTTC. It is translated as CASSLVANEQVF.

This clonotype was seen a few times. The V gene is TRBV7-2, the J gene TRBJ1-2, with 9 nucleotides matching TRBD1. The CDR3 has 15 amino acids. Per the germline V gene, CDR1 is SGHTA and CDR2 is FQGNSA. J lost 6 bases, V lost 4 bases, and 9 bases had no gene match. The CDR3 spells CASSSGTGLVHGYTF. The CDR3, as DNA: TGTGCCAGCAGCTCGGGGACAGGGTTGGTCCATGGCTACACCTTC.

The CDR3 loop reads CASGQFGATNEKLFF. Here the CDR3 DNA reads TGTGCCAGCGGTCAATTCGGGGCAACTAATGAAAAACTGTTTTTT. The chain is built from TRBV27 and TRBJ1-4; D remains ambiguous. The CDR3 has 15 residues. Germline CDR1 is MNHEY and CDR2 is SMNVEV (reference sequence). V lost 8 bases to trimming and J lost 0 bases, with 13 bases between them.

The V gene is TRBV6-1, the J gene TRBJ1-5; D gene ambiguous. V was shortened by 7 bases and J by 2 bases, with 15 bases between the two germline ends. The germline V gene encodes CDR1 MNHNS and CDR2 SASEGT. The CDR3 consists of 15 residues. The DNA for the CDR3 is TGTGCCAGCACCCCCGTTGGGAGCGGCAATCAGCCCCAGCATTTT. It specifies CASTPVGSGNQPQHF.

Note on this clonotype: One end of the junction does not line up with germline, which may come from a read error. V and J are TRBV29-1 and TRBJ2-7; TRBD1 matches at 7 bases. The CDR3 consists of 14 residues. Germline V gives CDR1 SQVTM, CDR2 ANQGSEA. The DNA of the CDR3 is TGCAGCGTTAAGACAGGGACGAGCTCCTACGGGCAGTACTTC. It translates to CSVKTGTSSYGQYF.

The chain combines TRBV12-3 or TRBV12-4 with TRBJ2-1, with 8 bases lining up with TRBD2. There are 15 residues in the CDR3. J gave up 7 bases and V 7 bases, and 12 bases lay outside the gene matches. The CDR3 coding sequence is TGTGCCAGCAATCTAGCGGGCATGCAGGGGAATGAGCAGTTCTTC. Translation gives CASNLAGMQGNEQFF.

This clonotype was detected only a few times. J is TRBJ2-3 and V is TRBV7-3, with 10 bases lining up with TRBD2. The CDR3 is 15 residues long. Germline V lookup: CDR1 SGHTA, CDR2 FQGTGA. V gave up 5 bases and J gave up 0 bases; unmatched junction bases: 2. The CDR3 reads CASSMTSGSTDTQYF. CDR3 nucleotide sequence: TGTGCCAGCAGCATGACTAGCGGGAGCACAGATACGCAGTATTTT. The full variable domain, in which reference TRBV7-3 and TRBJ2-3 provide the parts outside the CDR3, is GAGVSQTPSNKVTEKGKYVELRCDPISGHTALYWYRQSLGQGPEFLIYFQGTGAADDSGLPNDRFFAVRPEGSVSTLKIQRTERGDSAVYLCASSMTSGSTDTQYFGPGTRLTVL.

V and J are TRBV3-1 and TRBJ2-7; no firm D call. Germline CDR1 reads LGHDT; CDR2 reads YNNKEL (reference sequence). The CDR3 is made up of 13 amino acids. V was trimmed by 5 bases and J by 3 bases, leaving 11 bases between them. Written as DNA, the CDR3 is TGTGCCAGCAGCGGAAGGTTAGACTACGAGCAGTACTTC. This sequence encodes CASSGRLDYEQYF.

This clonotype has a count of ten or more. CDR3 loop: CAISGLGGRQPQHF. The CDR3 DNA sequence: TGTGCCATCAGTGGTTTGGGGGGCCGACAGCCCCAGCATTTT. This sequence joins TRBV10-3 and TRBJ1-5, with a possible D match to TRBD1 (6 bases). The germline V and J ends were trimmed by 4 bases and 7 bases, with 14 bases remaining between them. The CDR3 length is 14 residues. The V gene's germline CDR1 is ENHRY and CDR2 SYGVKD.

The chain uses TRBV21-1 and TRBJ1-2; TRBD1 reflects the table's D call only, with no check against the DNA. TRBV21-1 is reported as a pseudogene. This CDR3 is 16 amino acids long. The CDR3: CASSIPTGGPFYGYTF. The CDR3 DNA follows: TGTGCCAGCAGCATACCGACAGGGGGCCCCTTCTATGGCTACACCTTC.

As to this clonotype: A much larger clone is a single base away; this may be a read error. This chain connects TRBV10-3 to TRBJ2-7, with D perhaps TRBD1 (5 bases). Germline V gives CDR1 ENHRY, CDR2 SYGVKD. V was trimmed by 2 bases and J by 2 bases, leaving 10 bases between them. CDR3 length: 14 residues. CDR3 coding DNA: TGTGCCATCAGTGAGGACAGAACCCCCTACGAGCAGTACTTC. This codes for CAISEDRTPYEQYF.

There are a few counts of this clonotype. The chain has TRBV5-8 and TRBJ2-7; 10 bases fit TRBD1. Germline V gene sequence: CDR1 SGHTS, CDR2 YDEGEE. The CDR3 is 15 residues long. The V segment lost 4 bases and the J segment 2 bases; nucleotides outside the gene matches: 6. CDR3 sequence reads: CASSRTGQGTYEQYF. The CDR3 bases are TGTGCCAGCAGCAGAACGGGACAGGGGACCTACGAGCAGTACTTC.

The chain employs TRBV5-1 and TRBJ2-5; no clear D gene. The CDR3 has 14 residues. Germline V lookup: CDR1 SGHRS, CDR2 YFSETQ. V was cut by 1 base and J by 0 bases, with 7 bases left in between. CDR3 residues: CASSLSTYQETQYF. Here the CDR3 DNA reads TGCGCCAGCAGCTTGAGTACGTACCAAGAGACCCAGTACTTC.

This chain uses TRBV6-5 with TRBJ2-3; no firm D call. V was trimmed by 6 bases and J by 6 bases, leaving 13 bases between them. Germline CDR1 MNHEY, CDR2 SVGAGI. This CDR3 comprises 13 residues. The CDR3 bases are TGTGCCAGCAGCCGTACTAAGCCTGATACGCAGTATTTT. This codes for CASSRTKPDTQYF.

In the case of this clonotype: One end of the junction fails to match germline, which may point to a read error. This chain joins TRBV7-9 and TRBJ2-5; D remains ambiguous. The germline V gene has CDR1 SEHNR and CDR2 FQNEAQ (reference sequence). CDR3 size: 13 residues. The CDR3 nucleotides are TGTGCCAGCGGCTTAGATTACGAAGAGACCCAGTACTTC. This sequence encodes CASGLDYEETQYF.

This sequence joins TRBV28 and TRBJ2-7; 8 bases match TRBD2. Germline CDR1 MDHEN, CDR2 SYDVKM. CDR3 length equals 15 residues. The junction had 16 bases not matched to a gene; V was cut back by 3 bases and J by 12 bases. CDR3: CASSLISGKGETLYF. For the CDR3, the DNA is TGTGCCAGCAGTTTGATTAGCGGGAAGGGCGAGACCCTGTACTTC.

The chain couples TRBV9 to TRBJ2-4, with D possibly TRBD2 on 6 matching bases. With 0 bases removed from V and 13 bases from J, the gap between germline ends came to 17 bases. This CDR3 has 14 amino acids. In germline, CDR1 is SGDLS, CDR2 YYNGEE. CDR3 region: CASSVEPGEGEQYF. Here the CDR3 DNA reads TGTGCCAGCAGCGTAGAACCGGGAGAAGGGGAGCAGTACTTC. The full variable domain, completed using reference TRBV9 and TRBJ2-4, is DSGVTQTPKHLITATGQRVTLRCSPRSGDLSVYWYQQSLDQGLQFLIQYYNGEERAKGNILERFSAQQFPDLHSELNLSSLELGDSALYFCASSVEPGEGEQYFGAGTRLSVL.